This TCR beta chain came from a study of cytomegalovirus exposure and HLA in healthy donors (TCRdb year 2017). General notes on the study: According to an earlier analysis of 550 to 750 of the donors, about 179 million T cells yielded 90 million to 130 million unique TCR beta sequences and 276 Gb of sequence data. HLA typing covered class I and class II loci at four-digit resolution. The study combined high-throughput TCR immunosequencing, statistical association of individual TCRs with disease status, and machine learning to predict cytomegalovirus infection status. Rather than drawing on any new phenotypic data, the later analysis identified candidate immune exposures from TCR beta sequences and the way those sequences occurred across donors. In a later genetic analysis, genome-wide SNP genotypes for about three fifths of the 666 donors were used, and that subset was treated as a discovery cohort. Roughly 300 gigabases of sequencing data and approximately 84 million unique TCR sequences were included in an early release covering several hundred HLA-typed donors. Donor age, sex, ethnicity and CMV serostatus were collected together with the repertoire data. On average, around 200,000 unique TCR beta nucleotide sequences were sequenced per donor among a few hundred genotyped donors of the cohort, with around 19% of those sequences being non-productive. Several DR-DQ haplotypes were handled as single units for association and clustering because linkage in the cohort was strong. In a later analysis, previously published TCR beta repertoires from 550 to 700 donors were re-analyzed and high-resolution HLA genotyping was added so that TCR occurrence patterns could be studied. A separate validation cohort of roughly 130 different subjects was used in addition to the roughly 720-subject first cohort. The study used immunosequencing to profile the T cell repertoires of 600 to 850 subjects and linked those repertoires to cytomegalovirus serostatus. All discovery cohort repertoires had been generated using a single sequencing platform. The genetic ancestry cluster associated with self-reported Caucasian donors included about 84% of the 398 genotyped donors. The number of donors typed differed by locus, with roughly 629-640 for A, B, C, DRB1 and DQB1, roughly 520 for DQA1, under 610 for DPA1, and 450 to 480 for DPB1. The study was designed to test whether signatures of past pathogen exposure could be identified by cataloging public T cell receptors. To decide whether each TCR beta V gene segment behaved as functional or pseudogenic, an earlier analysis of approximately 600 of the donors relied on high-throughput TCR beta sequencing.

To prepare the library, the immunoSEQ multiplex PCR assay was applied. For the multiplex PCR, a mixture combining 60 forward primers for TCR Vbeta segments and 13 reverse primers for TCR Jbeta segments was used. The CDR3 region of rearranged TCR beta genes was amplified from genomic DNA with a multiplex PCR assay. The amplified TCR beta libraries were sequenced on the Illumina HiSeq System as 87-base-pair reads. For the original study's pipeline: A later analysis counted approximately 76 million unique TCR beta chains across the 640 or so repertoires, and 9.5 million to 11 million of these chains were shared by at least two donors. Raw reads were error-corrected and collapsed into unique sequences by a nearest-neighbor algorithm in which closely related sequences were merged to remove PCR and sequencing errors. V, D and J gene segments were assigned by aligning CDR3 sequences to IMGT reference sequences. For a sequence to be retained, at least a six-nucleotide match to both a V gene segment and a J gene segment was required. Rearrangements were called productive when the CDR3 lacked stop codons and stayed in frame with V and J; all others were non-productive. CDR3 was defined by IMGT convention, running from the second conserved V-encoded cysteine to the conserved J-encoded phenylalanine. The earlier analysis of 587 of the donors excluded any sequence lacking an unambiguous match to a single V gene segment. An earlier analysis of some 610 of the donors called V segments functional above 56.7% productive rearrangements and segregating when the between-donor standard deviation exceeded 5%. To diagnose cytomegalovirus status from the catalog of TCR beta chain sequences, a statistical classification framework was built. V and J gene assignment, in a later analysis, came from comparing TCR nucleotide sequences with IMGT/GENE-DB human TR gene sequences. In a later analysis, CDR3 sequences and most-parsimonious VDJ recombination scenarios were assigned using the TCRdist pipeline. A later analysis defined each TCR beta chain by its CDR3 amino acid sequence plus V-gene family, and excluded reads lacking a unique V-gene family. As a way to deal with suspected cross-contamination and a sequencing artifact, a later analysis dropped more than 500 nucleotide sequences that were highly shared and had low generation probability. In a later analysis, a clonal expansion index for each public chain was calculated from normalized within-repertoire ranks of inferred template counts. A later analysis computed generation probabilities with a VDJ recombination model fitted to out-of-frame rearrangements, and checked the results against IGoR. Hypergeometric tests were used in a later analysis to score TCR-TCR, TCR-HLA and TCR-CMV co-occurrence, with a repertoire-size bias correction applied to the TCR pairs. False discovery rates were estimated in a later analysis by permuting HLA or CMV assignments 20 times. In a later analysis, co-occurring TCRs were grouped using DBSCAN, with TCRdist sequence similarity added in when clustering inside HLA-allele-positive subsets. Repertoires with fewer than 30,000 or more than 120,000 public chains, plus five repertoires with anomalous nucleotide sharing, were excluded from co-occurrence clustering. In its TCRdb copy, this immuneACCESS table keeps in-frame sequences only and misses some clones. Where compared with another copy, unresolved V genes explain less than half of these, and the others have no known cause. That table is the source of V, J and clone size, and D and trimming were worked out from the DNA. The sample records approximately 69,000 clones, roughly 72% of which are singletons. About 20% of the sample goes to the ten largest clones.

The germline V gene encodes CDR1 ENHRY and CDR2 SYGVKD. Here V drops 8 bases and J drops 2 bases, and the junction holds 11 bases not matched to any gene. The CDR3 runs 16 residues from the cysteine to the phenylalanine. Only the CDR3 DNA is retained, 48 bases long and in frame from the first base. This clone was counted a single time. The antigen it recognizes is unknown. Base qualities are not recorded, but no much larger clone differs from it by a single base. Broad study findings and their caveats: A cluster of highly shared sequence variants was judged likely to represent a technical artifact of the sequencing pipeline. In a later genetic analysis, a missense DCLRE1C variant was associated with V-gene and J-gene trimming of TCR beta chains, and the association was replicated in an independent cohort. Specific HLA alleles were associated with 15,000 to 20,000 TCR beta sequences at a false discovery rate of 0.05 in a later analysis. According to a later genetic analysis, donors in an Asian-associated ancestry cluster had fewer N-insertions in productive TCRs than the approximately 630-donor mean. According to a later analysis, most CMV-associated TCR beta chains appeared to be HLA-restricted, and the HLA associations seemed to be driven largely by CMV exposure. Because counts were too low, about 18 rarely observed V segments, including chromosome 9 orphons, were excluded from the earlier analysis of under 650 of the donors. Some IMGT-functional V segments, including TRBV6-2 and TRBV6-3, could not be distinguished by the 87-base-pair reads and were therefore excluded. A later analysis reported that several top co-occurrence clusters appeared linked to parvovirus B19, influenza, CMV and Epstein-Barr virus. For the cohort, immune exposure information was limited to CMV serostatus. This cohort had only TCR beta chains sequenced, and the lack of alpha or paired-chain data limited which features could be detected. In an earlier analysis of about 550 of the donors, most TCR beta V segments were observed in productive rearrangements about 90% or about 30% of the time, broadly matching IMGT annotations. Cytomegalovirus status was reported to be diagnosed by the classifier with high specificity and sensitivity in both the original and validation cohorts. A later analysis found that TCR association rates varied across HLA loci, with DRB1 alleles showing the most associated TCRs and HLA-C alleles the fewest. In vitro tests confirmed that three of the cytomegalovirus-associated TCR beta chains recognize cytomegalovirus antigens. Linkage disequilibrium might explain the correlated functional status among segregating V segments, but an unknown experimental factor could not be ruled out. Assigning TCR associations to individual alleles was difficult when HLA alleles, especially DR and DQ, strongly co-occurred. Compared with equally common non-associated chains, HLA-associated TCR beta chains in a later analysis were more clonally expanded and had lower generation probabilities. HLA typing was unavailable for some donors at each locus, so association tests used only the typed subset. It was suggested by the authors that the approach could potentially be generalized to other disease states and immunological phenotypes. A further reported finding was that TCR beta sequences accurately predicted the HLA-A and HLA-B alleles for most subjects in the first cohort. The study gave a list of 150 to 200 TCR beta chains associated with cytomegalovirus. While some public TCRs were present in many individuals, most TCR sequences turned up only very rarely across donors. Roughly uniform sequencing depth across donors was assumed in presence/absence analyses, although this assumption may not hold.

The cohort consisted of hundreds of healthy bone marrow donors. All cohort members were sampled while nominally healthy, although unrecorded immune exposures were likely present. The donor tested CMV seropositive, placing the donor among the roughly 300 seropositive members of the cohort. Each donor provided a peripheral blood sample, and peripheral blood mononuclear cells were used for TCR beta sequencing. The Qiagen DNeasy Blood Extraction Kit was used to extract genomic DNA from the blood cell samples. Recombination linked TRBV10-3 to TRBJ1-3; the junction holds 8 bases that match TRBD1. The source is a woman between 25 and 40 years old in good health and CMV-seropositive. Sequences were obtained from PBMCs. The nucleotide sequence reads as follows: TGTGCCATCGGGAAAGGTCAGGGGGCAGCTGGAAACACCATATATTTT. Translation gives CAIGKGQGAAGNTIYF.